These 5 T cell receptor beta chains originate from one sample sequenced in a study of T cells expressing NK-cell markers (TCRdb year 2020). Library preparation employed 5' RACE. Sequencer: Illumina HiSeq 2000. TCRdb reprocessed the reads and lists each CDR3 protein sequence as a single entry, with no DNA. This sample's table carries roughly 180,000 distinct CDR3 sequences. Clones ranked in the top ten supply roughly a fifth of the sample. Sequenced: blood T cells: a sorted CD56 or NKG2C T cell subset, CD4+ or CD8+ T cells, or bulk PBMC T cells (not recorded which). The receptors derive from a man aged 18 to 69 in good health.

This chain connects TRBV12-3 or TRBV12-4 to TRBJ2-1. The CDR3 length is 13 residues. CDR3: CASSGFSYNEQFF.

V usage is TRBV11-2 and J usage is TRBJ2-2; TCRdb designates TRBD1, a call that cannot be tested without DNA. Germline CDR1 is SGHAT and CDR2 is FQNNGV. This CDR3 region has 14 residues. The CDR3 loop is CASSLGGATGELFF.

V usage is TRBV7-9 and J usage is TRBJ2-7; the TRBD1 assignment by TCRdb is unverifiable without DNA. The CDR3 totals 14 residues. Germline CDR1 SEHNR, CDR2 FQNEAQ (reference sequence). CDR3 loop: CASSATGVNYEQYF.

This chain joins TRBV6-1 and TRBJ2-7. This CDR3 has 13 residues. CDR1 and CDR2 (germline): MNHNS, SASEGT. CDR3 sequence reads: CASSDTRFYEQYF.

This sequence joins TRBV7-6 and TRBJ2-1; checking the TCRdb D call of TRBD1 is not possible without DNA. CDR1 and CDR2 (germline): SGHVS, FNYEAQ. The CDR3 loop spans 15 amino acids. CDR3 amino acids: CASSLVGDRGDEQFF.